These 9 T cell receptor beta chains originate from one sample sequenced in a study of blood T cells in healthy people across ages (dated by TCRdb to the mid-2010s). Library construction relied on 5' RACE. The sequencer listed for this sample is Illumina HiSeq 2500. A second PCR of roughly 7 to 12 cycles was run with a J-beta primer mix and a sample-barcoded 5' primer. The public reads were quality trimmed at Q25 with fastp and then assembled into clones with MiXCR by TCRdb, keeping productive beta chains. Each record represents a unique CDR3 protein, reported with the most common genes and DNA among its rows. In this sample the table shows some 730,000 distinct CDR3 sequences, about a fifth of which occur a single time. The top ten clonotypes cover approximately 20% of the sample. Sequenced material: blood. Receptors were obtained from a man in his 70s in good health.

This clonotype was recorded at least ten times. The chain carries TRBV6-2 or TRBV6-3 and TRBJ2-6; D assignment may be TRBD1 or TRBD2 (5 bases each). V dropped 2 bases and J dropped 2 bases, with 7 bases sitting between them. The CDR3 has 15 amino acids. Looked up from germline, CDR1 is MNHEY and CDR2 is SVGEGT. CDR3 protein: CASSYMGAGANVLTF. CDR3 DNA sequence: TGTGCCAGCAGTTACATGGGGGCTGGGGCCAACGTCCTGACTTTC.

The V gene is TRBV6-5, the J gene TRBJ2-1; no reliable D call. The better agreement between TRBJ2-7 and the DNA end casts doubt on the J call. The CDR3 loop spans 13 amino acids. Germline V gene sequence: CDR1 MNHEY, CDR2 SVGAGI. In DNA form, the CDR3 reads TGTGCCAGCAGTTACTTCAATTCCTACGAGCAGTACTTC. Its protein is CASSYFNSYEQYF.

V and J are TRBV12-3 or TRBV12-4 and TRBJ1-1; D gene unclear. CDR3 length: 12 residues. V lost 5 bases and J lost 11, with 15 bases in between. The CDR3 is CASSPWTQGAFF. In nucleotides, the CDR3 is TGTGCCAGCAGTCCCTGGACCCAAGGGGCTTTCTTT.

This rearrangement joins TRBV5-1 to TRBJ1-3; the match to TRBD1 covers 7 bases. The V segment lost 0 bases and the J segment 0 bases; nucleotides outside the gene matches: 6. The CDR3 is 17 amino acids. Per the germline V gene, CDR1 is SGHRS and CDR2 is YFSETQ. CDR3 DNA sequence: TGCGCCAGCAGCTTGGAAGGGACAGAATACTCTGGAAACACCATATATTTT. Protein product: CASSLEGTEYSGNTIYF.

The table lists this clonotype with a few counts. The chain combines TRBV10-3 with TRBJ1-2; D possibly corresponds to TRBD1 (5 bases). Trimming left V 2 bases short and J 2 bases short, with 18 bases between. This CDR3 contains 17 residues. The germline V gene has CDR1 ENHRY and CDR2 SYGVKD. The CDR3 bases are TGTGCCATCAGTGAGGCCAGGGTAGACCCTCGGAACTATGGCTACACCTTC. Protein: CAISEARVDPRNYGYTF.

This clonotype was detected a few times. V gene TRBV7-2 combines with J gene TRBJ2-1; 7 positions agree with TRBD2. V lost 1 base to trimming and J lost 0 bases; unmatched junction nucleotides: 3. The germline gives CDR1 SGHTA, CDR2 FQGNSA. This CDR3 spans 16 amino acids. The CDR3 here is CASSLDASGSYNEQFF. The CDR3 nucleotides are TGTGCCAGCAGCTTAGACGCTAGCGGCTCCTACAATGAGCAGTTCTTC.

This clonotype was found many times. This rearrangement joins TRBV12-3 or TRBV12-4 to TRBJ2-2; D is unclear. The CDR3 loop spans 14 amino acids. V lost 6 bases to trimming and J lost 0 bases, with 8 bases between them. This CDR3 reads CASSLRANTGELFF. The DNA for the CDR3 is TGTGCCAGCAGCTTAAGGGCGAACACCGGGGAGCTGTTTTTT.

In its sample, this clonotype was seen a few times. The chain links TRBV7-2 to TRBJ2-3, with D tentatively TRBD2 (5 bases). V shed 2 bases and J shed 7 bases, with 16 bases lying between them. Looked up from germline, CDR1 is SGHTA and CDR2 is FQGNSA. The CDR3 runs to 15 residues. CDR3: CASSLSFLNGNTQYF. Written as DNA, the CDR3 is TGTGCCAGCAGCTTATCATTCCTTAACGGGAATACGCAGTATTTT.

The chain carries TRBV28 and TRBJ1-2; D is possibly TRBD1 (6 bases). The CDR3 is made up of 15 amino acids. Germline V gives CDR1 MDHEN, CDR2 SYDVKM. The V end lost 8 bases, the J end lost 2 bases, and 18 bases lay between the germline ends. The CDR3 bases are TGTGCCAGCTACACGACAGGAGCAAAAAACTATGGCTACACCTTC. This gives the protein CASYTTGAKNYGYTF.